Shown below are 24 T cell receptor beta chains from a single sample sequenced in a study of a mutant IDH1 vaccine in newly diagnosed glioma. Time point defined: baseline, week 1 (first vaccination visit). Treatment of the sample: pre-vaccination baseline after standard-of-care therapy. Here immunoSEQ multiplex PCR was the method, and the copy in TCRdb shows in-frame clones only, minus some. The sample yields some 95,000 clones, about four fifths seen once. The specimen was PBMCs, collected from a glioma patient treated with radiotherapy, temozolomide or both. The receptor source for this set is a man aged 35-49 years with glioma.

The chain has TRBV7-9 and TRBJ1-2; 7 nucleotides align to TRBD1. The V segment lost 5 bases and the J segment 6 bases; nucleotides outside the gene matches: 6. CDR1 and CDR2 from the germline V gene are SEHNR and FQNEAQ (reference sequence). The CDR3 loop spans 13 amino acids. CDR3 residues: CASSPEGAHGYTF. CDR3 bases: TGTGCCAGCAGCCCGGAGGGGGCCCATGGCTACACCTTC.

The chain has TRBV2 and TRBJ2-1, with a tentative D call TRBD1 (6 bases). Deletions cut 7 bases from V and 2 bases from J, with 21 bases between. The CDR3 covers 17 residues. Germline CDR1 reads SNHLY; CDR2 reads FYNNEI. The CDR3 coding sequence is TGTGCCAGCAATCCCCGGTGGACAGCTCCCACCTACAATGAGCAGTTCTTC. This gives the protein CASNPRWTAPTYNEQFF.

The V call is TRBV11-2, the J call TRBJ1-4; D not resolved. Deletions cut 5 bases from V and 1 base from J, with 11 bases between. This CDR3 has 15 residues. CDR1 SGHAT and CDR2 FQNNGV come from the germline V gene. In DNA form, the CDR3 reads TGTGCCAGCAGCCCCCCCCGGGGAACTAATGAAAAACTGTTTTTT. It is translated as CASSPPRGTNEKLFF.

The chain employs TRBV7-2 and TRBJ1-1; D unclear. Trimming took 5 bases from V and 4 from J, leaving 14 bases between them. The CDR3 is 14 amino acids. Germline assignment: CDR1 SGHTA and CDR2 FQGNSA. CDR3 in amino acids: CASSPPGIGTEAFF. DNA for the CDR3: TGTGCCAGCAGCCCCCCAGGAATCGGCACTGAAGCTTTCTTT.

This chain links TRBV2 with TRBJ1-6, with D possibly matching TRBD1 (5 bases). Germline V gives CDR1 SNHLY, CDR2 FYNNEI. The CDR3 runs 15 residues. V was pared by 6 bases and J by 3 bases, with 12 bases between. The CDR3 is CASRDRGSYNSPLHF. In DNA, the CDR3 is TGTGCCAGCAGGGATCGGGGCAGCTATAATTCACCCCTCCACTTT.

A single count supports this clone. A read error may produce the germline difference seen at one junction end. The rearrangement uses TRBV5-1 and TRBJ1-5; weak D call: TRBD1 (5 bases). This CDR3 is 17 amino acids long. Germline assignment: CDR1 SGHRS and CDR2 YFSETQ. CDR3 bases: TGCGCCGGCAGCTCGGATCCGACAGATGCGAGCAATCAGCCCCAGCATTTT. It specifies CAGSSDPTDASNQPQHF.

The gene calls are TRBV10-3 and TRBJ2-3, with 8 nucleotides matching TRBD2. The V segment lost 6 bases and the J segment 9 bases; nucleotides outside the gene matches: 29. The CDR3 contains 20 residues. Germline-derived CDR1 and CDR2 are ENHRY and SYGVKD. The CDR3 sequence is CAISGRAQDSLAESGFTQYF. In DNA form, the CDR3 reads TGTGCCATCAGCGGGAGGGCCCAGGACTCACTAGCGGAGAGTGGTTTCACGCAGTATTTT.

CDR3 loop: CASSYSAGGAYEQYF. CDR3 bases: TGTGCCAGCAGTTACTCGGCGGGGGGAGCCTACGAGCAGTACTTC. The chain carries TRBV6-7 and TRBJ2-7, with 8 positions matching TRBD2. TRBV6-7 is given ORF status, its function remaining uncertain. This CDR3 comprises 15 residues. Trimming at V came to 0 bases and at J to 2 bases, leaving 3 bases not matched to a gene.

This clone came up a few times. The chain combines TRBV29-1 with TRBJ1-1; D not resolved. CDR1 is SQVTM, CDR2 ANQGSEA, per germline. Trimming removed 6 bases from V and 0 bases from J, with 11 bases in between. This CDR3 has 13 residues. The CDR3 bases are TGCAGCGTGATGGGAAAAATGAACACTGAAGCTTTCTTT. Translating gives CSVMGKMNTEAFF.

V gene TRBV7-2 combines with J gene TRBJ2-2; possibly TRBD1 for D (5 bases). The CDR3 is made up of 15 amino acids. Deletions cut 4 bases from V and 5 bases from J, with 14 bases between. Germline assignment: CDR1 SGHTA and CDR2 FQGNSA. DNA for the CDR3: TGTGCCAGCAGCTACCCTGACAGCGCAACCGGGGAGCTGTTTTTT. It yields the protein CASSYPDSATGELFF.

This clone was seen once. This sequence joins TRBV6-1 and TRBJ2-7; 8 bases map to TRBD1. CDR1 is MNHNS and CDR2 is SASEGT in the germline V gene. The CDR3 sequence is 15 residues long. V trimming: 2 bases; J trimming: 3 bases; junction bases outside the gene matches: 6. Here the CDR3 reads CASSENWTGSYEQYF. DNA for the CDR3: TGTGCCAGCAGTGAAAATTGGACAGGGAGCTACGAGCAGTACTTC.

The rearrangement joins TRBV5-3 to TRBJ1-1; a possible D gene is TRBD1 (5 bases). TRBV5-3 is identified as an open reading frame with a role that is uncertain. This CDR3 comprises 13 residues. V lost 5 bases, J lost 1 base, and 9 bases lay in between. DNA of the CDR3: TGTGCCAGAAGGACAGCAACGAACACTGAAGCTTTCTTT. This gives the protein CARRTATNTEAFF.

J is TRBJ1-4 and V is TRBV5-6, with D unresolved. This CDR3 region has 15 residues. The V end was cut by 0 bases, the J end by 5 bases, with 11 bases between. The germline CDR1 and CDR2 sequences are SGHDT and YYEEEE. The CDR3 region is CASSLVSAGNEKLFF. CDR3 nucleotide sequence: TGTGCCAGCAGCTTGGTGTCGGCCGGCAATGAAAAACTGTTTTTT. The full variable domain, its missing parts supplied by reference TRBV5-6 and TRBJ1-4, is DAGVTQSPTHLIKTRGQQVTLRCSPKSGHDTVSWYQQALGQGPQFIFQYYEEEERQRGNFPDRFSGHQFPNYSSELNVNALLLGDSALYLCASSLVSAGNEKLFFGSGTQLSVL.

V is TRBV6-4 and J is TRBJ1-2; no clear D. Germline assignment: CDR1 MRHNA and CDR2 SNTAGT. The CDR3 has 15 amino acids. V was cut by 1 base and J by 2 bases, with 11 bases left in between. This CDR3 is CASSDYSTPNYGYTF. CDR3 DNA sequence: TGTGCCAGCAGTGACTACTCCACTCCAAACTATGGCTACACCTTC.

The rearrangement uses TRBV15 and TRBJ2-7; maybe TRBD1 (5 bases). There are 14 residues in the CDR3. V was clipped by 0 bases and J by 6 bases, with 12 bases between them. Germline V gene lookup returns CDR1 LNHNV and CDR2 YYDKDF (reference sequence). CDR3 residues: CATSRDQGYSEQYF. In DNA form, the CDR3 reads TGTGCCACCAGCAGAGATCAGGGCTATTCCGAGCAGTACTTC. The full variable domain, rest sourced from reference TRBV15 and TRBJ2-7, is DAMVIQNPRYQVTQFGKPVTLSCSQTLNHNVMYWYQQKSSQAPKLLFHYYDKDFNNEADTPDNFQSRRPNTSFCFLDIRSPGLGDTAMYLCATSRDQGYSEQYFGPGTRLTVT.

J is TRBJ2-7 and V is TRBV4-3, with D perhaps TRBD1 or TRBD2 (5 bases each). CDR3 size: 14 residues. Trimming cost V 1 base and J 3 bases, with 10 bases left between them. Germline loops: CDR1 LGHNA, CDR2 YSLEER. The CDR3 loop reads CASSQGEGLYEQYF. CDR3 nucleotides: TGCGCCAGCAGCCAAGGTGAGGGGCTCTACGAGCAGTACTTC.

The chain couples TRBV7-9 to TRBJ1-1, with D hard to call. The germline gives CDR1 SEHNR, CDR2 FQNEAQ (reference sequence). Between the trimmed V and J ends, which lost 5 bases and 1 base, there was a span of 11 bases. This CDR3 spans 14 amino acids. In DNA form, the CDR3 reads TGTGCCAGCAGCACCAACTTCGGGAACACTGAAGCTTTCTTT. Protein sequence: CASSTNFGNTEAFF.

Concerning this clone itself: Distinct nucleotide sequences in the sample also encode this CDR3. The chain recombines TRBV16 with TRBJ2-7; D gene ambiguous. The V gene's germline CDR1 is KGHSY and CDR2 FQNENV. The CDR3 loop spans 12 amino acids. V gave up 0 bases and J gave up 5 bases, with 5 bases separating them. CDR3: CASSQSTHEQYF. CDR3 nucleotides: TGTGCCAGCAGCCAATCTACCCACGAGCAGTACTTC.

The chain links TRBV6-6 to TRBJ2-2, with TRBD2 identical over 7 bases. The J segment lost 7 bases and the V segment lost 4 bases, leaving 12 bases of the junction unmatched. Germline CDR1 is MNHNY and CDR2 is SVGAGI (reference sequence). The CDR3 has 16 amino acids. CDR3 nucleotide sequence: TGTGCCAGCAGTTCGCCGGACTTCCCGGGGGGCGGGGAGCTGTTTTTT. This sequence encodes CASSSPDFPGGGELFF.

The chain joins TRBV6-6 to TRBJ2-7; D remains ambiguous. Looked up from germline, CDR1 is MNHNY and CDR2 is SVGAGI (reference sequence). The length of the CDR3 is 13 residues. Between the trimmed V and J ends, which lost 2 bases and 1 base, there was a span of 6 bases. The CDR3 DNA is TGTGCCAGCAGTTACCGTGTTTCCTACGAGCAGTACTTC. Its translation: CASSYRVSYEQYF.

The gene calls are TRBV2 and TRBJ2-3, with D possibly TRBD1 on 6 matching bases. Trimming took off 5 bases at V and 4 bases at J, with 25 bases between the two ends. Germline CDR1 SNHLY, CDR2 FYNNEI. This CDR3 has 18 residues. The CDR3 reads CASSPLWGRQQRADTQYF. The CDR3 nucleotides read TGTGCCAGCAGTCCCCTTTGGGGGCGTCAACAGCGCGCAGATACGCAGTATTTT.

This clone has just one count. V is TRBV9 and J is TRBJ2-2; D is ambiguous. Germline CDR1 is SGDLS and CDR2 is YYNGEE. Between the trimmed V and J ends, which lost 0 bases and 3 bases, there was a span of 9 bases. The CDR3 runs to 15 residues. The CDR3 DNA sequence: TGTGCCAGCAGCGTAGCACCCTCGGACACCGGGGAGCTGTTTTTT. Residues: CASSVAPSDTGELFF.

The chain carries TRBV5-5 and TRBJ1-2; no clear D. In germline, CDR1 is SGHKS, CDR2 YYEKEE (reference sequence). V lost 1 base and J lost 6, with 16 bases in between. This CDR3 is 15 amino acids long. Written as DNA, the CDR3 is TGTGCCAGCAGCTTGATGACGGCTAGGAGGGATGGCTACACCTTC. It encodes CASSLMTARRDGYTF.

The gene calls are TRBV11-2 and TRBJ1-2; 9 bases align to TRBD1. The CDR3 sequence is 15 residues long. Germline V CDR1 and CDR2: SGHAT, FQNNGV. The junction had 8 bases not matched to a gene; V was cut back by 6 bases and J by 3 bases. This chain's CDR3 is CASSTGGWGDYGYTF. The CDR3 bases are TGTGCCAGCAGTACAGGGGGCTGGGGTGACTATGGCTACACCTTC.